Following are 9 T cell receptor beta chains from one sample sequenced in a study of response to subunit inactivated influenza vaccine. TCRdb reprocessed the RT-PCR reads with MiXCR, giving one entry per CDR3 protein. Counted here are about 580,000 distinct CDR3 sequences, 14% occurring once; the ten biggest clones make up around 10%. This material consisted of PBMCs from blood, taken roughly 12 days after vaccination. The receptors were gathered from a man between 50 and 59 years old who received an inactivated influenza vaccine.

V gene TRBV14 combines with J gene TRBJ2-1; 15 bases line up with TRBD2. Germline trimming cut 2 bases from V and 6 bases from J; bases unmatched to any gene: 5. The CDR3 runs to 17 residues. Germline values: CDR1 SGHDN, CDR2 FVKESK. CDR3 bases: TGTGCCAGCAGCCAAAAACGGGGACTAGCGGGAGGCAATGAGCAGTTCTTC. Encoded protein: CASSQKRGLAGGNEQFF.

The chain has TRBV11-2 and TRBJ2-7, with D perhaps matching TRBD2 (6 bases). With 2 bases removed from V and 2 bases from J, the gap between germline ends came to 10 bases. In germline, CDR1 is SGHAT, CDR2 FQNNGV. The length of the CDR3 is 14 residues. CDR3 amino acids: CASSLRGTTYEQYF. As DNA, the CDR3 is TGTGCCAGCAGCTTACGGGGGACCACCTACGAGCAGTACTTC.

This clonotype was seen only a few times. This rearrangement joins TRBV4-1 to TRBJ2-4; 8 positions agree with TRBD2. V dropped 0 bases and J dropped 8; count of bases not matched to a gene: 12. Per the germline V gene, CDR1 is MGHRA and CDR2 is YSYEKL. The CDR3 extends over 17 amino acids. The CDR3 bases are TGCGCCAGCAGCCAAGAATATGGACTAGCAGGTCGAGACATTCAGTACTTC. Amino acid sequence: CASSQEYGLAGRDIQYF.

The chain is built from TRBV5-5 and TRBJ2-2; 7 bases are a match to TRBD1. Germline lookup yields CDR1 SGHKS and CDR2 YYEKEE (reference sequence). The J segment lost 5 bases and the V segment lost 2 bases, leaving 9 bases of the junction unmatched. The CDR3 totals 16 residues. The CDR3 DNA reads TGTGCCAGCAGCTTCCGACAGGGTGGGAGTACCGGGGAGCTGTTTTTT. Encoded protein: CASSFRQGGSTGELFF.

The V gene is TRBV5-1, the J gene TRBJ2-7; 11 nucleotides line up with TRBD2. CDR1 and CDR2 (germline): SGHRS, YFSETQ. The CDR3 length is 18 residues. The ends lost 4 bases at V and 0 bases at J; junction bases unmatched: 12. The CDR3 loop is CASSRTSGSPSFSYEQYF. In DNA form, the CDR3 reads TGCGCCAGCAGCCGAACTAGCGGGAGTCCCTCCTTCTCCTACGAGCAGTACTTC.

The V gene is TRBV7-9, the J gene TRBJ2-2; D remains ambiguous. Trimming pared 1 base from V and 4 bases from J, leaving 7 bases between. Germline values: CDR1 SEHNR, CDR2 FQNEAQ (reference sequence). There are 14 residues in the CDR3. The CDR3 coding sequence is TGTGCCAGCAGCTTAGACGTTTTCACCGGGGAGCTGTTTTTT. The encoded protein is CASSLDVFTGELFF.

This clonotype has a handful of counts. This chain connects TRBV7-2 to TRBJ2-4, with unresolved D. The CDR3 covers 15 residues. Per the germline V gene, CDR1 is SGHTA and CDR2 is FQGNSA. V was trimmed by 4 bases and J by 0 bases, leaving 10 bases between them. The CDR3: CASSSRLVAKNIQYF. The CDR3 DNA reads TGTGCCAGCAGCTCCCGTCTAGTAGCCAAAAACATTCAGTACTTC.

In this sample, this clonotype turned up many times. The rearrangement joins TRBV11-2 to TRBJ2-5; D gene unclear. Germline CDR1 reads SGHAT; CDR2 reads FQNNGV. Trimming removed 1 base at V and 4 bases at J, with 7 bases between. The CDR3 totals 13 residues. In nucleotides, the CDR3 is TGTGCCAGCAGCTTAGCCCGGGCAGAGACCCAGTACTTC. Amino acid sequence: CASSLARAETQYF.

J is TRBJ2-4 and V is TRBV6-5; 9 bases agree with TRBD1. V was pared by 2 bases and J by 4 bases, with 0 bases of the junction left unmatched. The V gene's germline CDR1 is MNHEY and CDR2 SVGAGI. CDR3 length equals 14 residues. The CDR3 DNA sequence: TGTGCCAGCAGTTACGGGACAGGGAAAAACATTCAGTACTTC. This translates into CASSYGTGKNIQYF.